Listed below are T cell receptor beta chains from one sample, sequenced in a study of T-cell reconstitution after alpha-beta-depleted transplantation in children. TCRdb called the PCR reads again in MiXCR, with one record for every CDR3 protein. The sample includes about 440,000 distinct CDR3 sequences, around two fifths of them seen just once. The source material was PBMCs, sampled before TCRalphabeta/CD19-depleted stem cell transplant. The receptors were gathered from a girl aged 2 to 9 with aplastic anemia, due to receive a stem cell transplant. Each CDR3 is given with its conserved first and last residue.

CDR3 protein,V gene,J gene
CASSLGGTVNTGELFF,TRBV7-6,TRBJ2-2
CASGRWDQPQHF,TRBV12-3/TRBV12-4,TRBJ1-5
CSARARHTLNSPLHF,TRBV20-1,TRBJ1-6
CATSRGGQSYEQYF,TRBV15,TRBJ2-7
CASSLDTAREQFF,TRBV11-2,TRBJ2-1
CASSVGTSGRSYEQYF,TRBV9,TRBJ2-7
CASSQDRTSRAYEQYF,TRBV3-1,TRBJ2-7
CASSLVGLATYQETQYF,TRBV7-2,TRBJ2-5
CASSVHRGYQPQHF,TRBV5-6,TRBJ1-5
CASSLAGVGGYEQYF,TRBV5-1,TRBJ2-7
CASTLGGLVNTGELFF,TRBV7-8,TRBJ2-2
CASSEISFEQFF,TRBV6-1,TRBJ2-1
CASSLDLGAYGYTF,TRBV11-2,TRBJ1-2
CSVAPGHLNTEAFF,TRBV29-1,TRBJ1-1
CASSSSPNTEAFF,TRBV5-1,TRBJ1-1
CSAALPIPAKNIQYF,TRBV20-1,TRBJ2-4
CSARDSLNTGELFF,TRBV20-1,TRBJ2-2
CASSWLGWDSPLHF,TRBV12-3/TRBV12-4,TRBJ1-6
CASSLRDRAFHEQYF,TRBV6-1,TRBJ2-7
CASYLAGGYGYTF,TRBV6-6,TRBJ1-2
CASSFRLAEGAWVDTQYF,TRBV11-2,TRBJ2-3
CASSFHRGGYNEQFF,TRBV28,TRBJ2-1
CASSFGQGAGEKLFF,TRBV6-5,TRBJ1-4
CATTRNTGELFF,TRBV15,TRBJ2-2
CASSQVKASGNNEQFF,TRBV4-2,TRBJ2-1
CASSPLLAGGNTGELFF,TRBV3-1,TRBJ2-2
CASSLRRGRENQPQHF,TRBV5-1,TRBJ1-5
CASSEGQGEDTQYF,TRBV5-6,TRBJ2-3
CASSYRVALDYGYTF,TRBV6-5,TRBJ1-2
CASNQDKPPYEQYF,TRBV7-9,TRBJ2-7
CASSLPPRRTGQGTYEQYF,TRBV11-1,TRBJ2-7
CASSQISEGSYNEQFF,TRBV3-1,TRBJ2-1
CASRLGTYNEQFF,TRBV5-6,TRBJ2-1
CAWSVDNYGYTF,TRBV30,TRBJ1-2
CSAYPGQIMNTEAFF,TRBV20-1,TRBJ1-1
CASRFIDEQYF,TRBV6-5,TRBJ2-7
CASSGGTVSMNTEAFF,TRBV2,TRBJ1-1
CSARVTSGSRAGELFF,TRBV20-1,TRBJ2-2
CASRPAGQGYGYTF,TRBV27,TRBJ1-2
CASSLDQGSYEQYF,TRBV7-2,TRBJ2-7
CASSSGPSNEQFF,TRBV7-2,TRBJ2-1
CAISRTGENNEQFF,TRBV10-3,TRBJ2-1
CASSPTVGQGYGYTF,TRBV7-2,TRBJ1-2
CASSQDDGYNEQFF,TRBV4-1,TRBJ2-1
CASSPVGGSSADTQYF,TRBV5-1,TRBJ2-3
CASSLESGGTSEETQYF,TRBV27,TRBJ2-5
CATRSGTSRQETQYF,TRBV27,TRBJ2-5
CASRSSQGPTDTQYF,TRBV5-1,TRBJ2-3
CSASPLAGAYNEQFF,TRBV20-1,TRBJ2-1
CSVARVATGELFF,TRBV29-1,TRBJ2-2
CASSAGRYEQYF,TRBV5-1,TRBJ2-7
CSARRQGPYEQYF,TRBV20-1,TRBJ2-7
CASSLDGGRADTQYF,TRBV7-3,TRBJ2-3
CASSSSLAGEGQYF,TRBV27,TRBJ2-7
CATRGATSGANVLTF,TRBV19,TRBJ2-6